The 24 T cell receptor beta chains below were found in one sample sequenced in a study of cytomegalovirus exposure and HLA in healthy donors. In the PCR, 60 Vbeta and 13 Jbeta primers were used. Method: immunoSEQ multiplex PCR; TCRdb's copy keeps in-frame clones and lacks some. The sample includes around 110,000 clones, roughly 9% of them seen just once. Sequenced material: PBMCs. The receptors were sampled from a man aged 25-45 years in good health and CMV-seronegative.

The rearrangement links TRBV19 to TRBJ2-7; no clear D gene. The CDR3 loop spans 16 amino acids. The germline V gene has CDR1 LNHDA and CDR2 SQIVND (reference sequence). The V and J ends lost 3 bases and 0 bases respectively, with 15 bases between them. The CDR3 nucleotides are TGTGCCAGTAGTATGTTGGGTCCAGGTCCCTCCTACGAGCAGTACTTC. Translated, it gives CASSMLGPGPSYEQYF.

The rearrangement joins TRBV6-6 to TRBJ2-2; D perhaps matches TRBD1 (6 bases). Looked up from germline, CDR1 is MNHNY and CDR2 is SVGAGI (reference sequence). The CDR3 spans 16 residues. Trimming left V 0 bases short and J 4 bases short, with 12 bases between. DNA of the CDR3: TGTGCCAGCAGTTACTCGTCGGACAGACCCACCGGGGAGCTGTTTTTT. It specifies CASSYSSDRPTGELFF.

CDR3 amino acids: CASSPLRAGQTQEKLFF. In DNA form, the CDR3 reads TGTGCCAGCTCACCACTAAGGGCGGGTCAGACACAAGAAAAACTGTTTTTT. The rearrangement joins TRBV18 to TRBJ1-4; D ambiguous. V lost 1 base and J lost 8, with 20 bases in between. Germline-derived CDR1 and CDR2 are KGHSH and LQKENI. The CDR3 sequence is 17 residues long.

This clone was counted between two and nine times. The chain employs TRBV5-6 and TRBJ2-7; 7 bases line up with TRBD2. The V gene's germline CDR1 is SGHDT and CDR2 YYEEEE. V shed 3 bases and J 3 bases; nucleotides not matched to a gene: 9. The CDR3 is 15 amino acids. In DNA, the CDR3 is TGTGCCAGCAGCTCCACTAGCGATAATCACTACGAGCAGTACTTC. Protein: CASSSTSDNHYEQYF.

The chain combines TRBV11-2 with TRBJ1-5; no clear D. The CDR3 totals 14 residues. Germline V lookup: CDR1 SGHAT, CDR2 FQNNGV. V lost 3 bases, J lost 0 bases, and 6 bases lay in between. The CDR3 is CASSLENSNQPQHF. The CDR3 nucleotides are TGTGCCAGCAGCTTGGAGAATAGCAATCAGCCCCAGCATTTT.

Comment on this clone: Additional DNA sequences in this sample encode the identical CDR3. The chain recombines TRBV9 with TRBJ1-5, with D perhaps TRBD1 (5 bases). Per germline, CDR1 SGDLS and CDR2 YYNGEE. The CDR3 extends over 14 amino acids. Trimming pared 0 bases from V and 6 bases from J, leaving 10 bases between. The CDR3 DNA reads TGTGCCAGCAGCGTAGATGGGGCAGGTCAGCCCCAGCATTTT. Amino acid sequence: CASSVDGAGQPQHF. The full variable domain, in which reference TRBV9 and TRBJ1-5 provide the parts outside the CDR3, is DSGVTQTPKHLITATGQRVTLRCSPRSGDLSVYWYQQSLDQGLQFLIQYYNGEERAKGNILERFSAQQFPDLHSELNLSSLELGDSALYFCASSVDGAGQPQHFGDGTRLSIL.

The CDR3 nucleotides are TGCAGCGTCCAAAAAACGACAGGGCTCGACGAGCAGTACTTC. Amino acid sequence: CSVQKTTGLDEQYF. V and J are TRBV29-1 and TRBJ2-7; TRBD1 agrees at 7 bases. With 6 bases clipped from V and 5 bases from J, the junction kept 13 bases outside the gene matches. There are 14 residues in the CDR3. The germline CDR1 and CDR2 sequences are SQVTM and ANQGSEA.

This clone was detected only a few times. The chain couples TRBV30 to TRBJ1-1, with D maybe TRBD1 (6 bases). CDR1 GTSNPN and CDR2 SVGIG come from the germline V gene (reference sequence). The germline V and J ends were trimmed by 8 bases and 8 bases, with 12 bases remaining between them. The CDR3 runs 10 residues. In DNA, the CDR3 is TGTGCCGAGGGGGAGGGCGAAGCTTTCTTT. It specifies CAEGEGEAFF.

The chain uses TRBV27 and TRBJ1-5; unclear D gene. CDR1 is MNHEY, CDR2 SMNVEV, per germline (reference sequence). The CDR3 has 14 residues. V was cut by 3 bases and J by 7 bases, with 13 bases left in between. CDR3 in amino acids: CASSFSGGGQPQHF. In nucleotides, the CDR3 is TGTGCCAGCAGTTTCTCCGGCGGAGGACAGCCCCAGCATTTT.

V gene TRBV12-5 combines with J gene TRBJ2-3; perhaps TRBD2 as D (6 bases). Deletions cut 3 bases from V and 6 bases from J, with 25 bases between. This CDR3 is 18 amino acids long. CDR1 is LGHNT and CDR2 is FRNRAP in the germline V gene. CDR3 sequence reads: CASGFLALVAEARDTQYF. The CDR3 DNA sequence: TGTGCTAGTGGTTTCCTCGCCCTAGTAGCGGAGGCCCGGGATACGCAGTATTTT.

CDR3 sequence reads: CASSLGAGYNTGELFF. In nucleotides, the CDR3 is TGTGCCAGCAGTTTAGGCGCAGGGTACAACACCGGGGAGCTGTTTTTT. The chain has TRBV27 and TRBJ2-2; tentatively, D is TRBD1 (5 bases). The V end was cut by 2 bases, the J end by 2 bases, with 12 bases between. Germline CDR1 MNHEY, CDR2 SMNVEV (reference sequence). This CDR3 is built from 16 residues.

V is TRBV7-2 and J is TRBJ1-2, with D tentatively TRBD1 (6 bases). This CDR3 is 14 amino acids long. The ends were cut back, 4 bases at V and 4 bases at J, with 13 bases in the middle. Germline CDR1 and CDR2: SGHTA and FQGNSA. The CDR3 nucleotides are TGTGCCAGCAGCTCTATACAGGGCCTCTATGGCTACACCTTC. This translates into CASSSIQGLYGYTF.

The CDR3 DNA reads TGTGCCAGCAGCGTCCAGGGGTACAATGAGCAGTTCTTC. Translation: CASSVQGYNEQFF. This chain connects TRBV7-2 to TRBJ2-1; perhaps TRBD1 as D (6 bases). Germline-derived CDR1 and CDR2 are SGHTA and FQGNSA. V lost 5 bases and J lost 4, with 9 bases in between. This CDR3 has 13 residues.

This clone was seen a few times. The chain combines TRBV7-9 with TRBJ1-3; TRBD1 matches at 7 bases. J was trimmed by 0 bases and V by 2 bases; bases with no gene match: 7. This CDR3 has 17 amino acids. Per germline, CDR1 SEHNR and CDR2 FQNEAQ (reference sequence). The CDR3: CASSLSAGGNSGNTIYF. As DNA, the CDR3 is TGTGCCAGCAGCTTATCTGCAGGGGGGAACTCTGGAAACACCATATATTTT.

The chain recombines TRBV7-9 with TRBJ1-1; the match to TRBD1 covers 7 bases. This CDR3 is built from 15 residues. Germline V gives CDR1 SEHNR, CDR2 FQNEAQ (reference sequence). V lost 2 bases and J lost 5; bases outside the gene matches: 8. CDR3 amino acids: CASSLRRQGGTEAFF. CDR3 bases: TGTGCCAGCAGCTTAAGGAGGCAGGGGGGAACTGAAGCTTTCTTT.

V usage is TRBV5-1 and J usage is TRBJ1-3; possibly TRBD1 for D (6 bases). There are 16 residues in the CDR3. From germline, CDR1 is SGHRS and CDR2 YFSETQ. V shed 0 bases and J shed 4 bases, with 14 bases lying between them. The DNA of the CDR3 is TGCGCCAGCAGCTTGGGACAGGAGGCCCAGGGAAACACCATATATTTT. Translation: CASSLGQEAQGNTIYF. The full variable domain, completed using reference TRBV5-1 and TRBJ1-3, is KAGVTQTPRYLIKTRGQQVTLSCSPISGHRSVSWYQQTPGQGLQFLFEYFSETQRNKGNFPGRFSGRQFSNSRSEMNVSTLELGDSALYLCASSLGQEAQGNTIYFGEGSWLTVV.

In regard to this clone: The germline gene is not matched at one end of the junction; a read error may be the cause. This sequence joins TRBV4-1 and TRBJ2-1, with D maybe TRBD2 (5 bases). The CDR3 loop spans 16 amino acids. Germline V gene data show CDR1 as MGHRA and CDR2 as YSYEKL. This chain's CDR3 is CASTQVEALRSNEQFF. In DNA, the CDR3 is TGCGCCAGCACCCAAGTGGAGGCTTTGAGGTCGAATGAGCAGTTCTTC.

The rearrangement links TRBV10-2 to TRBJ2-1; D unresolved. V lost 0 bases and J lost 6, with 6 bases in between. The CDR3 is 13 amino acids. Germline loops: CDR1 WSHSY, CDR2 SAAADI. The CDR3 region is CASSESHGNEQFF. The CDR3 DNA reads as TGCGCCAGCAGTGAGTCGCACGGCAATGAGCAGTTCTTC.

The table lists this clone with a few counts. V and J are TRBV6-1 and TRBJ1-4, with D possibly TRBD1 on 5 matching bases. The CDR3 consists of 13 residues. CDR1 and CDR2 from the germline V gene are MNHNS and SASEGT. With 7 bases removed from V and 7 bases from J, the gap between germline ends came to 13 bases. DNA of the CDR3: TGTGCCAGCAAAACGGGGGATTCTGAAAAACTGTTTTTT. It is translated as CASKTGDSEKLFF.

This clone was observed a few times. The chain couples TRBV20-1 to TRBJ2-7; a weak D match, TRBD2 (5 bases). Trimming removed 3 bases from V and 5 bases from J, with 8 bases in between. The length of the CDR3 is 11 residues. Looked up from germline, CDR1 is DFQATT and CDR2 is SNEGSKA (reference sequence). This CDR3 reads CSASGENEQYF. The CDR3 region has the DNA TGCAGTGCTAGCGGGGAGAACGAGCAGTACTTC.

This chain joins TRBV6-6 and TRBJ1-5; tentative D call: TRBD1 (6 bases). V lost 7 bases, J lost 1 base, and 14 bases lay in between. This CDR3 is built from 15 residues. The germline gives CDR1 MNHNY, CDR2 SVGAGI (reference sequence). The CDR3 DNA reads TGTGCCAGCACCAACAGGGCATCAAGCAATCAGCCCCAGCATTTT. It specifies CASTNRASSNQPQHF.

This rearrangement joins TRBV28 to TRBJ2-7; TRBD1 aligns across 8 bases. Germline assignment: CDR1 MDHEN and CDR2 SYDVKM. Trimming cost V 5 bases and J 5 bases; bases outside gene matches: 17. CDR3 length: 17 amino acids. CDR3 bases: TGTGCCAGCAGTACCGCCCCGACAGGGGCAGGAGGCGACGAGCAGTACTTC. This gives the protein CASSTAPTGAGGDEQYF.

This clone turned up a few times. The chain links TRBV2 to TRBJ2-1; TRBD1 matches 10 bases. Germline loops: CDR1 SNHLY, CDR2 FYNNEI. V was clipped by 2 bases and J by 3 bases; unmatched bases: 10. The CDR3 consists of 18 residues. In DNA form, the CDR3 reads TGTGCCAGCAGTGAACCCTTAATCGACAGGGGGCACTACAATGAGCAGTTCTTC. Its translation: CASSEPLIDRGHYNEQFF.

This clone has just a few counts. The chain has TRBV7-8 and TRBJ1-2, with 9 bases fitting TRBD1. This CDR3 contains 13 residues. V was pared by 3 bases and J by 8 bases, with 4 bases of the junction left unmatched. Germline V gives CDR1 SGHVS, CDR2 FQNEAQ. CDR3 DNA: TGTGCCAGCAGCTTGCGGGGACAGGGCGGCTACACCTTC. This gives the protein CASSLRGQGGYTF.